This T cell receptor beta chain was retrieved from a study of human T cells and chemical hapten exposure (dated by TCRdb to the early 2020s). About the investigation overall: The libraries were sequenced as a pool, and the TCR yield per sample differed mostly because of small variations in library volumes within the pool. Both TCR alpha and TCR beta chains were sequenced from each blood RNA sample. The study tracked peripheral blood TCR repertoire changes in vivo during primary and secondary sensitization to the hapten diphenylcyclopropenone (DPC) in alopecia patients.

The library was obtained by 5' RACE. Sequenced using an Illumina MiSeq. During library preparation, unique molecular identifiers were attached to individual cDNA molecules so that TCRs could be counted in a quantitative, reproducible way. The authors' analysis ran thus. The median number of TCRs per sample was 90,000 to 100,000, ranging from about 20,000 to 700,000. V, J and CDR3 annotation of the TCR reads was performed with the Decombinator software suite. Every sample was subsampled to the same number of TCRs (28,000) for the PS versus PT1 abundance plots. Expanded TCRs were defined as absent before sensitization and observed at least eight times at the 2-week time point. TCRdb redid the processing of the public reads, applying fastp at Q25 and MiXCR, and retained in-frame beta chains. Rows matching on CDR3 protein sequence are summarized as one entry with the most common DNA and genes. The V and J calls reflect TCRdb's pipeline rather than the authors' work. Counted in this sample were about 120,000 distinct CDR3 sequences; roughly a fifth of them appeared once. In total, the top ten clones hold around 2.8% of the sample.

What the study reported, not specific to this receptor: After repeated subsampling, the strength of the expansion versus patch-test correlation and the threshold at which it became significant changed. DPC sensitization did not change how many TCRs were above 1 in 1000 frequency, and no evidence was found of alterations in global repertoire structure.

Concerning this clonotype: Its antigen remains unidentified. No much larger clonotype is one base removed from it; base qualities were not supplied.

Total RNA was extracted from unfractionated whole blood that had been collected in Tempus Blood RNA tubes. Roughly 5 healthy volunteers served as TCR sequencing controls and were bled at day 0, 2 weeks and 6 weeks. A distance of 6 bases separates the germline ends of V and J, which lose 3 bases and 1 base respectively. Looking up the germline V gene yields CDR1 SQVTM and CDR2 ANQGSEA. Spanning cysteine to phenylalanine, the CDR3 consists of 13 amino acids. Only the CDR3 DNA stays, 39 bases, in frame from base 1. The sequence came from a human donor in good health. The sequence links TRBV29-1 to TRBJ2-2; too little of a D gene remains to name it. The sequence in DNA is TGCAGCGTTGAGTCCATGAACACCGGGGAGCTGTTTTTT. The resulting protein is CSVESMNTGELFF.